The 27 T cell receptor beta chains reported below all come from one sample, sequenced in a study of cytomegalovirus exposure and HLA in healthy donors listed by TCRdb under 2017. The library came from the immunoSEQ multiplex PCR assay. The immuneACCESS repertoire file appears here via TCRdb, limited to in-frame rearrangements. These files lack a portion of the clones; in checked studies, under half of the deficit traces to unresolved V genes, and the cause of the others is not known. In this sample the table shows about 150,000 clones, around nine tenths of which occur a single time. The leading ten clones occupy more than 20% of the sample. The sequenced sample was PBMCs. The receptors shown here come from a young man in good health and CMV-seropositive.

J is TRBJ1-2 and V is TRBV19, with D possibly TRBD1 on 5 matching bases. V dropped 6 bases and J dropped 8 bases, with 19 bases sitting between them. There are 14 residues in the CDR3. The germline V gene has CDR1 LNHDA and CDR2 SQIVND (reference sequence). The CDR3 loop reads CASRTLKGLGGYTF. The CDR3, as DNA: TGTGCCAGTAGAACTCTTAAGGGGTTGGGCGGCTACACCTTC.

This rearrangement joins TRBV27 to TRBJ2-5, with D tentatively TRBD2 (6 bases). This CDR3 comprises 14 residues. Trimming removed 3 bases at V and 1 base at J, with 9 bases between. The germline CDR1 and CDR2 sequences are MNHEY and SMNVEV (reference sequence). The CDR3, as DNA: TGTGCCAGCAGTTTTATCGGGAGCCAAGAGACCCAGTACTTC. This sequence encodes CASSFIGSQETQYF.

This rearrangement joins TRBV4-3 to TRBJ2-1; no reliable D call. Germline-derived CDR1 and CDR2 are LGHNA and YSLEER. V was pared by 0 bases and J by 5 bases, with 11 bases between. CDR3 size: 15 residues. The DNA for the CDR3 is TGCGCCAGCAGCCAAGATCTAGGCCAGAACAATGAGCAGTTCTTC. It codes for CASSQDLGQNNEQFF.

In its sample, this clone was seen once. The chain is built from TRBV19 and TRBJ2-2; D is unresolved. The CDR3 has 12 residues. Trimming cost V 6 bases and J 7 bases, with 9 bases left between them. Germline values: CDR1 LNHDA, CDR2 SQIVND (reference sequence). CDR3 region: CASSRDVGELFF. The CDR3 DNA reads TGTGCCAGTAGCCGAGATGTCGGGGAGCTGTTTTTT.

V is TRBV7-2 and J is TRBJ2-7; tentative D call: TRBD1 (7 bases). Between the trimmed V and J ends, which lost 5 bases and 2 bases, there was a span of 10 bases. The CDR3 has 13 residues. Germline lookup yields CDR1 SGHTA and CDR2 FQGNSA. CDR3: CASSGGTAYEQYF. In nucleotides, the CDR3 is TGTGCCAGCAGCGGAGGGACAGCCTACGAGCAGTACTTC.

This chain links TRBV7-2 with TRBJ2-7; 9 bases match TRBD1. The germline V gene encodes CDR1 SGHTA and CDR2 FQGNSA. There are 16 residues in the CDR3. V lost 1 base and J lost 1; bases outside the gene matches: 5. This CDR3 reads CASSLDGTGFSYEQYF. CDR3 in DNA: TGTGCCAGCAGCTTAGATGGGACAGGGTTTTCCTACGAGCAGTACTTC.

The V and J genes are TRBV11-2 and TRBJ2-4; 7 bases line up with TRBD1. Germline CDR1 and CDR2: SGHAT and FQNNGV. With V trimmed by 0 bases and J by 8 bases, 7 bases remained unmatched. CDR3 length: 15 amino acids. The CDR3 DNA reads as TGTGCCAGCAGCTTAGATACGACCCAGGGGGACATTCAGTACTTC. This gives the protein CASSLDTTQGDIQYF.

This clone was detected once. This chain joins TRBV9 and TRBJ1-1, with D tentatively TRBD1 (6 bases). The CDR3 runs to 13 residues. The V end was cut by 4 bases, the J end by 7 bases, with 14 bases between. Germline CDR1 and CDR2: SGDLS and YYNGEE. CDR3 DNA: TGTGCCAGCAGCATTGGCGGGGGCCTTGAAGCTTTCTTT. Amino acids: CASSIGGGLEAFF.

Here the CDR3 DNA reads TGCGCCAGCAGCTCCAATCTACTGCCAGATACGCAGTATTTT. This encodes CASSSNLLPDTQYF. The J gene is TRBJ2-3, the V gene TRBV5-1; D gene unclear. The CDR3 contains 14 residues. Trimming cost V 3 bases and J 4 bases, with 12 bases left between them. Germline CDR1 and CDR2: SGHRS and YFSETQ.

The gene calls are TRBV30 and TRBJ2-7; 8 bases fit TRBD2. V was pared by 0 bases and J by 9 bases, with 13 bases of the junction left unmatched. Per the germline V gene, CDR1 is GTSNPN and CDR2 is SVGIG (reference sequence). The CDR3 consists of 15 residues. CDR3 DNA: TGTGCCTGGAGTGTACAGGCTAGCGGGCCCCGGGGGCAGTACTTC. Translating gives CAWSVQASGPRGQYF.

This chain connects TRBV7-9 to TRBJ2-7, with D possibly matching TRBD2 (6 bases). CDR1 and CDR2 (germline): SEHNR, FQNEAQ (reference sequence). V lost 1 base and J 5 bases, leaving 12 bases between the germline ends. The CDR3 runs to 14 residues. The DNA of the CDR3 is TGTGCCAGCAGCTTAGGCGGGACCCAGGACGAGCAGTACTTC. It codes for CASSLGGTQDEQYF.

J is TRBJ2-7 and V is TRBV2, with D possibly TRBD1 on 5 matching bases. The germline gives CDR1 SNHLY, CDR2 FYNNEI. There are 15 residues in the CDR3. Trimming removed 3 bases at V and 2 bases at J, with 14 bases between. The CDR3 DNA reads as TGTGCCAGCAGTGAGTTTGCGGACATTACCTACGAGCAGTACTTC. Residues: CASSEFADITYEQYF.

This sequence joins TRBV7-9 and TRBJ2-7, with 7 positions matching TRBD1. Germline-derived CDR1 and CDR2 are SEHNR and FQNEAQ (reference sequence). The CDR3 loop spans 14 amino acids. Germline trimming cut 5 bases from V and 2 bases from J; bases unmatched to any gene: 6. The CDR3 spells CASSPRGRTYEQYF. CDR3 coding DNA: TGTGCCAGCAGCCCTAGGGGGCGGACCTACGAGCAGTACTTC.

This chain links TRBV28 with TRBJ2-7; tentative D call: TRBD2 (5 bases). The CDR3 is 15 residues long. Trimming took 5 bases from V and 6 from J, leaving 20 bases between them. Germline V gene sequence: CDR1 MDHEN, CDR2 SYDVKM. The DNA for the CDR3 is TGTGCCAGCAGTCCCCCCCCTTCGGGATTCTCCGAGCAGTACTTC. Its translation is CASSPPPSGFSEQYF.

The chain links TRBV5-1 to TRBJ2-5; 8 positions agree with TRBD1. With 4 bases clipped from V and 0 bases from J, the junction kept 2 bases outside the gene matches. CDR1 and CDR2 from the germline V gene are SGHRS and YFSETQ. There are 14 residues in the CDR3. DNA for the CDR3: TGCGCCAGCAGCCCGGGACAGGACCAAGAGACCCAGTACTTC. Its protein product is CASSPGQDQETQYF.

The chain employs TRBV4-3 and TRBJ2-5; D is perhaps TRBD1 (6 bases). The germline V and J ends were trimmed by 0 bases and 0 bases, with 8 bases remaining between them. This CDR3 is built from 15 residues. Germline CDR1 LGHNA, CDR2 YSLEER. The CDR3 DNA sequence: TGCGCCAGCAGCCAAGACGGGGACAACCAAGAGACCCAGTACTTC. Translation gives CASSQDGDNQETQYF.

The chain joins TRBV4-2 to TRBJ2-3; TRBD1 matches 8 bases. Germline V gene data show CDR1 as LGHNA and CDR2 as YNFKEQ. This CDR3 comprises 14 residues. The V and J ends lost 1 base and 5 bases, in that order; junction bases with no gene match: 2. CDR3 bases: TGTGCCAGCAGCCAAGCAGGGGGCAAAGATACGCAGTATTTT. As protein: CASSQAGGKDTQYF.

This chain connects TRBV2 to TRBJ2-2; no clear D. Looked up from germline, CDR1 is SNHLY and CDR2 is FYNNEI. Trimming removed 4 bases at V and 6 bases at J, with 12 bases between. The CDR3 loop spans 14 amino acids. The CDR3 loop reads CASSGIRSAGELFF. For the CDR3, the DNA is TGTGCCAGCAGTGGTATAAGGAGCGCCGGGGAGCTGTTTTTT. The whole variable domain, remainder taken from reference TRBV2 and TRBJ2-2, is EPEVTQTPSHQVTQMGQEVILRCVPISNHLYFYWYRQILGQKVEFLVSFYNNEISEKSEIFDDQFSVERPDGSNFTLKIRSTKLEDSAMYFCASSGIRSAGELFFGEGSRLTVL.

A few counts support this clone. Because it lacks the conserved phenylalanine or tryptophan at the end, this CDR3 is likely a read error. Because the CDR3's place on the DNA is in doubt, the DNA is left out and the CDR3 is given as listed by TCRdb. The gene calls are TRBV18 and TRBJ1-4; TRBD1 is the table's D call and was not checked against the DNA. In germline, CDR1 is KGHSH, CDR2 LQKENI. Counting both end residues, the CDR3 totals 11 amino acids. CDR3 sequence: CASSTWDRVKV.

A few counts support this clone. The chain has TRBV27 and TRBJ2-7; 7 bases are a match to TRBD1. Germline V gene data show CDR1 as MNHEY and CDR2 as SMNVEV (reference sequence). J was trimmed by 6 bases and V by 6 bases; bases with no gene match: 8. The CDR3 loop spans 13 amino acids. This CDR3 is CASRPTGKLEQYF. In DNA, the CDR3 is TGTGCCAGCAGACCGACAGGGAAGCTCGAGCAGTACTTC.

This chain connects TRBV27 to TRBJ2-1; 11 nucleotides match TRBD2. Germline V gives CDR1 MNHEY, CDR2 SMNVEV (reference sequence). The V and J ends lost 5 bases and 6 bases, in that order; junction bases with no gene match: 6. The CDR3 has 15 residues. CDR3 region: CASSPGTSGSNEQFF. The CDR3 DNA sequence: TGTGCCAGCAGTCCCGGGACTAGCGGCTCCAATGAGCAGTTCTTC.

The rearrangement joins TRBV5-1 to TRBJ1-1, with D tentatively TRBD1 (5 bases). CDR1 SGHRS and CDR2 YFSETQ come from the germline V gene. The CDR3 totals 15 residues. Trimming removed 3 bases from V and 3 bases from J, with 15 bases in between. The CDR3 nucleotides read TGCGCCAGCAGCTCCGACGGGGGAATCGACACTGAAGCTTTCTTT. This translates into CASSSDGGIDTEAFF.

The chain carries TRBV7-2 and TRBJ2-5; 8 bases match TRBD2. The CDR3 consists of 17 residues. Losses at the gene ends were 1 base for V and 0 bases for J; bases not matched to a gene: 7. CDR1 is SGHTA and CDR2 is FQGNSA in the germline V gene. The CDR3 region is CASSLDPAGEDQETQYF. CDR3 DNA sequence: TGTGCCAGCAGCTTAGATCCAGCGGGAGAGGACCAAGAGACCCAGTACTTC.

V is TRBV5-1 and J is TRBJ2-1; D unresolved. Trimming stripped 5 bases from V and 5 bases from J, with 8 bases between. Looked up from germline, CDR1 is SGHRS and CDR2 is YFSETQ. This CDR3 region has 12 residues. This chain's CDR3 is CASRPSNNEQFF. The CDR3 nucleotides are TGCGCCAGCAGACCCAGTAACAATGAGCAGTTCTTC.

V usage is TRBV4-2 and J usage is TRBJ1-2, with TRBD1 matching over 12 bases. The ends lost 4 bases at V and 8 bases at J; junction bases unmatched: 2. CDR3 size: 13 residues. Germline V gene data show CDR1 as LGHNA and CDR2 as YNFKEQ. The CDR3 reads CASSRDRGQGYTF. The CDR3 DNA reads as TGTGCCAGCAGCCGGGACAGGGGGCAAGGCTACACCTTC.

V and J are TRBV29-1 and TRBJ1-1; D remains unclear. The CDR3 runs 13 residues. With 1 base removed from V and 1 base from J, the gap between germline ends came to 7 bases. The germline gives CDR1 SQVTM, CDR2 ANQGSEA. Here the CDR3 reads CSVEGGRNTEAFF. CDR3 sequence (DNA): TGCAGCGTTGAAGGTGGGCGGAACACTGAAGCTTTCTTT.

The chain carries TRBV10-3 and TRBJ1-2, with 10 bases fitting TRBD1. The V gene's germline CDR1 is ENHRY and CDR2 SYGVKD. The CDR3 is 15 amino acids. V gave up 6 bases and J gave up 4 bases; unmatched junction bases: 8. The CDR3 nucleotides are TGTGCCATCAGACCGGGACAGGGGCGCTCCTATGGCTACACCTTC. Its translation: CAIRPGQGRSYGYTF.